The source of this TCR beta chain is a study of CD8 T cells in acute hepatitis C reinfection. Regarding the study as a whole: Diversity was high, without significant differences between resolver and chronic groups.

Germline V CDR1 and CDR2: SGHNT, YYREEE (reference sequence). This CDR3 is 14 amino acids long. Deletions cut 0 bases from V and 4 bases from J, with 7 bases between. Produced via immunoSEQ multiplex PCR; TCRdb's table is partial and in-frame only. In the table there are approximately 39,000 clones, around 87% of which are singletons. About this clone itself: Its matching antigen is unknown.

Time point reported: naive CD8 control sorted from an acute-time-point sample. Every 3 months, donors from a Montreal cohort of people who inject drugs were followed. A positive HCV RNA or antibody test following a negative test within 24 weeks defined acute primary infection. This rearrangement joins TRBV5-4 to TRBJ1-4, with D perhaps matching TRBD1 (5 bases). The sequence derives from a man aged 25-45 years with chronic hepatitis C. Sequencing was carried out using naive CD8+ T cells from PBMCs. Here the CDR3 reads CASSLVGGNEKLFF. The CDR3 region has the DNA TGTGCCAGCAGCTTGGTTGGGGGTAATGAAAAACTGTTTTTT.